The count of the clone carrying this T cell receptor (beta chain) is one. Its antigen is as yet unknown. This sample is drawn from a study of cytomegalovirus exposure and HLA in healthy donors. The CDR3 spans 11 residues. CDR1 and CDR2 from the germline V gene are SQVTM and ANQGSEA. The V and J ends lost 6 bases and 3 bases respectively, with 8 bases between them. Study conclusions and caveats: Highly shared variants forming one cluster were likely a sequencing artifact.

The primer mix had 60 Vbeta and 13 Jbeta primers. Method: immunoSEQ multiplex PCR; TCRdb's copy keeps in-frame clones and lacks some. The table lists over 55,000 clones, roughly 77% of them singletons. The sequence came from a woman aged 25-40 years in good health and CMV-seronegative. The rearrangement uses TRBV29-1 and TRBJ1-1; D gene unclear. The sequenced material came from PBMCs. The CDR3 reads CSVGGDTEAFF. The CDR3 region has the DNA TGCAGCGTGGGCGGGGACACTGAAGCTTTCTTT.